Listed below are T cell receptor beta chains from one sample, sequenced in a study of T cell responses to AZD1222 COVID-19 vaccine. Sequenced by immunoSEQ multiplex PCR; TCRdb stores in-frame clones only, minus some. The table has 90,000 to 150,000 clones, about 85% seen once. Sequencing used peripheral blood, obtained on day 0 of AZD1222 vaccination. These receptors originate from an adult in good health. CDR3s include the opening cysteine and the closing phenylalanine or tryptophan. Fields, in order: CDR3 protein, CDR3 DNA, clone size, CDR3 length, V gene, J gene, D gene. D genes are given only for firm matches. Expanded clones are given a class, and other clones once, few, many or no size at all.

CSVVDITSTDTQYF	TGCAGCGTTGTAGATATAACTAGCACAGATACGCAGTATTTT	-	14	TRBV29-1	TRBJ2-3	-
CASSTMTGGNTIYF	TGTGCCAGCAGCACAATGACAGGGGGAAACACCATATATTTT	-	14	TRBV7-2	TRBJ1-3	TRBD1
CASLTIAKNIQYF	TGTGCCAGCCTTACTATAGCCAAAAACATTCAGTACTTC	-	13	TRBV21-1	TRBJ2-4	-
CASSRDTSGNTIYF	TGTGCCAGCAGCCGGGACACCTCTGGAAACACCATATATTTT	-	14	TRBV9	TRBJ1-3	-
CAIRSDSSQPQHF	TGTGCCATCAGGAGTGACTCAAGTCAGCCCCAGCATTTT	-	13	TRBV10-3	TRBJ1-5	-
CASSAGTTLYEQYF	TGTGCCAGCAGCGCCGGGACTACGCTCTACGAGCAGTACTTC	-	14	TRBV5-4	TRBJ2-7	TRBD2
CASAVISGELFF	TGTGCCAGCGCGGTCATCTCCGGGGAGCTGTTTTTT	few	12	TRBV2	TRBJ2-2	-
CATSREAGPTGQPQHF	TGTGCCACCAGCAGAGAGGCAGGGCCCACGGGTCAGCCCCAGCATTTT	-	16	TRBV15	TRBJ1-5	-
CASTGRRKTQYF	TGTGCCAGCACCGGGAGACGGAAGACCCAGTACTTC	-	12	TRBV5-4	TRBJ2-5	-
CASSLAGDYQPQHF	TGTGCCAGCAGTTTGGCCGGCGACTATCAGCCCCAGCATTTT	-	14	TRBV6-5	TRBJ1-5	-
CASSQAIGVEINEKLFF	TGTGCCAGCAGTCAGGCAATTGGCGTGGAAATCAATGAAAAACTGTTTTTT	many	17	TRBV28	TRBJ1-4	-
CASSHSPSGAGANVLTF	TGCGCCAGCAGCCATAGCCCCTCAGGGGCTGGGGCCAACGTCCTGACTTTC	once	17	TRBV4-3	TRBJ2-6	-
CASSLGGKGWTPLHF	TGTGCCAGCAGCTTAGGCGGGAAGGGGTGGACACCCCTCCACTTT	-	15	TRBV11-3	TRBJ1-6	-
CASSMSQVRGVPYSDTQYF	TGTGCCAGTAGTATGTCTCAGGTTCGGGGGGTCCCGTATTCAGATACGCAGTATTTT	-	19	TRBV19	TRBJ2-3	TRBD2
CASSLPGPTEAFF	TGTGCCAGCAGCTTACCCGGCCCCACTGAAGCTTTCTTT	-	13	TRBV13	TRBJ1-1	-
CANHGNYGYTF	TGTGCCAACCACGGAAACTATGGCTACACCTTC	-	11	TRBV6-9	TRBJ1-2	-
CASSTHRENTEAFF	TGTGCCAGTAGTACTCACAGGGAGAACACTGAAGCTTTCTTT	-	14	TRBV19	TRBJ1-1	-
CASTSNRVYNEKLFF	TGTGCCAGTACCAGCAACAGGGTTTACAATGAAAAACTGTTTTTT	-	15	TRBV19	TRBJ1-4	-
CASSISDGPNEQYF	TGTGCCAGTAGTATCTCGGACGGTCCGAACGAGCAGTACTTC	many	14	TRBV19	TRBJ2-7	-
CASSDPHSGAANF	TGTGCCAGCAGCGACCCACACTCGGGGGCGGCTAATTTT	-	13	TRBV9	TRBJ2-3	-
CVVGGSGANVLTF	TGCGTCGTCGGGGGCTCTGGGGCCAACGTCCTGACTTTC	-	13	TRBV28	TRBJ2-6	-
CASSPGQYGYTF	TGTGCCAGTAGTCCAGGACAGTATGGCTACACCTTC	-	12	TRBV19	TRBJ1-2	-
CASSLDFLGRYGYTF	TGTGCCAGCAGTTTGGATTTCCTAGGGAGATATGGCTACACCTTC	once	15	TRBV27	TRBJ1-2	-
CASTNNTNYGYTF	TGTGCCAGCACCAACAACACGAACTATGGCTACACCTTC	-	13	TRBV28	TRBJ1-2	-
CASSFDGYEQYF	TGCGCCAGCAGCTTTGATGGGTACGAGCAGTACTTC	few	12	TRBV5-1	TRBJ2-7	-
CASSFGITELFF	TGTGCCAGCAGTTTTGGTATTACTGAACTGTTTTTT	-	12	TRBV12-3/TRBV12-4	TRBJ1-4	-
CASSPQGLASIEQYF	TGTGCCAGCAGCCCACAGGGACTAGCGTCTATCGAGCAGTACTTC	-	15	TRBV7-9	TRBJ2-7	TRBD2
CASSYSDRNGYTF	TGTGCCAGCAGTTACTCAGATCGCAATGGCTACACCTTC	-	13	TRBV6-5	TRBJ1-2	-
CASSLDGQGGEQYF	TGTGCCAGCAGCTTAGATGGACAGGGAGGGGAGCAGTACTTC	-	14	TRBV11-3	TRBJ2-7	-
CASSESSGGAKGTQYF	TGTGCCAGCAGCGAATCAAGCGGGGGGGCTAAGGGTACGCAGTATTTT	-	16	TRBV9	TRBJ2-3	TRBD2
CASRFRTGEGYTF	TGTGCCAGCAGATTCCGGACAGGGGAAGGCTACACCTTC	-	13	TRBV11-3	TRBJ1-2	TRBD1